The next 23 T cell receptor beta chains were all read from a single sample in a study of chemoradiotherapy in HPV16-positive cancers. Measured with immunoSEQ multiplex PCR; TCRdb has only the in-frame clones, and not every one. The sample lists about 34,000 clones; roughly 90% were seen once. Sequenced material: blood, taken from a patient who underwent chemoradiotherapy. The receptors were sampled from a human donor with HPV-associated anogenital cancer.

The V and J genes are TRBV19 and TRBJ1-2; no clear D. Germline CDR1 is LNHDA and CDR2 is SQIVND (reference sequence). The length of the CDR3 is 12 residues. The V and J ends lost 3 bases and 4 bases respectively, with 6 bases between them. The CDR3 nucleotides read TGTGCCAGTAGTATCAATTTCTATGGCTACACCTTC. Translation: CASSINFYGYTF.

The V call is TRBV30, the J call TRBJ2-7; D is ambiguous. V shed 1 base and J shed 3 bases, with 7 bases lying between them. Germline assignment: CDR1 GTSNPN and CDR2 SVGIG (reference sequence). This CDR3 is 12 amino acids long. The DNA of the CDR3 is TGTGCCTGGAGTGCCCGGAACTACGAGCAGTACTTC. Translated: CAWSARNYEQYF. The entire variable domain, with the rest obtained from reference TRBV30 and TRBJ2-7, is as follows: SQTIHQWPATLVQPVGSPLSLECTVEGTSNPNLYWYRQAAGRGLQLLFYSVGIGQISSEVPQNLSASRPQDRQFILSSKKLLLSDSGFYLCAWSARNYEQYFGPGTRLTVT.

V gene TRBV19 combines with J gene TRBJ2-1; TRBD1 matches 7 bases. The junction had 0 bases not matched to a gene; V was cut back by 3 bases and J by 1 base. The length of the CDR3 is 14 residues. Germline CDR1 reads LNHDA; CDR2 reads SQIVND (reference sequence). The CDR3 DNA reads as TGTGCCAGTAGTATGACAGGGTCCTACAATGAGCAGTTCTTC. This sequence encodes CASSMTGSYNEQFF.

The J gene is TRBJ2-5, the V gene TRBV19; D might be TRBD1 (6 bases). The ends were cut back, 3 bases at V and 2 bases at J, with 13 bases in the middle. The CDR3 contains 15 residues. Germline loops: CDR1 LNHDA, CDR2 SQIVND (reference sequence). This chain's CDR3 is CASSMPGRGQETQYF. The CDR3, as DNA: TGTGCCAGTAGTATGCCTGGCAGGGGTCAAGAGACCCAGTACTTC.

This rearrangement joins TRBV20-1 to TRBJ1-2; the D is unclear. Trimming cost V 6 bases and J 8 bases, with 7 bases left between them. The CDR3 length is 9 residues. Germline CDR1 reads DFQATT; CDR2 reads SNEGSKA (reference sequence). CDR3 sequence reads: CSAAAGYTF. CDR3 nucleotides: TGCAGTGCAGCGGCGGGCTACACCTTC.

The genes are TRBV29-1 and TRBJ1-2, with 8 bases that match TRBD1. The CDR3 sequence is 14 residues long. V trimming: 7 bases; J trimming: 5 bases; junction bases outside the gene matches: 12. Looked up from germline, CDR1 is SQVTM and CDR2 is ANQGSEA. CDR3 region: CSARRQGNSYGYTF. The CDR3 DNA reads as TGCAGCGCACGAAGACAGGGGAACAGTTATGGCTACACCTTC.

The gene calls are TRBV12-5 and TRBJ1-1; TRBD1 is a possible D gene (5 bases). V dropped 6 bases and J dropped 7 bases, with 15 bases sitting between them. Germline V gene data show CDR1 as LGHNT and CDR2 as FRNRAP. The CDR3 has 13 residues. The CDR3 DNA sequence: TGTGCTAGTGGCTCTAACCCGCAGGGTGAAGCTTTCTTT. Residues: CASGSNPQGEAFF. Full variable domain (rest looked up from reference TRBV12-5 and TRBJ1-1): DARVTQTPRHKVTEMGQEVTMRCQPILGHNTVFWYRQTMMQGLELLAYFRNRAPLDDSGMPKDRFSAEMPDATLATLKIQPSEPRDSAVYFCASGSNPQGEAFFGQGTRLTVV.

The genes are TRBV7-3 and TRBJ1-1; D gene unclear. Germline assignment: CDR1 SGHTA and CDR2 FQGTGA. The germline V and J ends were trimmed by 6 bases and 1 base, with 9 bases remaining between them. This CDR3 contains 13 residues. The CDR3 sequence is CASSREPNTEAFF. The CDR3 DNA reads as TGTGCCAGCAGTCGGGAACCGAACACTGAAGCTTTCTTT.

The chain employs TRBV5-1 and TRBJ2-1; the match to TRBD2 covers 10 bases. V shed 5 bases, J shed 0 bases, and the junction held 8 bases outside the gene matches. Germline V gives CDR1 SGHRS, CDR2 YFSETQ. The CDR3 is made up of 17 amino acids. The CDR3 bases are TGCGCCAGCAGGGATACTAGCGGGATGAGCTCCTACAATGAGCAGTTCTTC. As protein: CASRDTSGMSSYNEQFF.

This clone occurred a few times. CDR3 region: CASSSSGQRQETQYF. The CDR3, as DNA: TGTGCCAGCAGCTCAAGCGGACAGCGACAAGAGACCCAGTACTTC. The gene calls are TRBV5-6 and TRBJ2-5; D is possibly TRBD1 (6 bases). The CDR3 extends over 15 amino acids. Trimming stripped 3 bases from V and 2 bases from J, with 14 bases between. The germline V gene has CDR1 SGHDT and CDR2 YYEEEE.

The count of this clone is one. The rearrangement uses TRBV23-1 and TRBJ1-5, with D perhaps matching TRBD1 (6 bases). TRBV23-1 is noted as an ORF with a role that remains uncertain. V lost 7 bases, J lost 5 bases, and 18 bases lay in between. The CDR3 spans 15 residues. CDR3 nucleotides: TGCGCCAGCACTGGGGGGGGGCACACGCATCAGCCCCAGCATTTT. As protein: CASTGGGHTHQPQHF.

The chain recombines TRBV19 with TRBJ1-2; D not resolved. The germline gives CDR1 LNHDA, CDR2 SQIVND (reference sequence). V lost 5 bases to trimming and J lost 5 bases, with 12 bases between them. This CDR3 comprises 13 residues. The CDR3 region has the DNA TGTGCCAGTAGTTTCCGGGCACGATATGGCTACACCTTC. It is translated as CASSFRARYGYTF.

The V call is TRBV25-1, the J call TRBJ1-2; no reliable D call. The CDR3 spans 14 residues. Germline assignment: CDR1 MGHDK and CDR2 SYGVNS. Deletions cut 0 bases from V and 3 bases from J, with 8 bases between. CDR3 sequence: CASSEYAGDYGYTF. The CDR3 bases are TGTGCCAGCAGTGAATATGCAGGCGACTATGGCTACACCTTC.

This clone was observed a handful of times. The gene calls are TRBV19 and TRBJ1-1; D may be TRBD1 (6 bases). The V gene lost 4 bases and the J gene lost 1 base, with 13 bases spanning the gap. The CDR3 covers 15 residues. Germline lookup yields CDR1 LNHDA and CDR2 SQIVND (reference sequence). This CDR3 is CASSTFGTPNTEAFF. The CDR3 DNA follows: TGTGCCAGTAGTACCTTTGGGACACCGAACACTGAAGCTTTCTTT.

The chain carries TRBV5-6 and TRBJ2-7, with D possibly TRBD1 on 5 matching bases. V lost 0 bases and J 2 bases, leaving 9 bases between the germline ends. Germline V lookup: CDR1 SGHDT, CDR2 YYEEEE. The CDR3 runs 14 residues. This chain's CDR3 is CASSLGQTAYEQYF. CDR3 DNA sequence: TGTGCCAGCAGCTTGGGACAGACCGCCTACGAGCAGTACTTC.

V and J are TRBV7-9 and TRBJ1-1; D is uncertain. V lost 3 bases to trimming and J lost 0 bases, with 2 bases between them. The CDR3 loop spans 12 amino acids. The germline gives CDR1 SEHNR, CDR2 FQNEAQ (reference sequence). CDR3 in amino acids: CASSFVNTEAFF. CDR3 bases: TGTGCCAGCAGCTTCGTGAACACTGAAGCTTTCTTT.

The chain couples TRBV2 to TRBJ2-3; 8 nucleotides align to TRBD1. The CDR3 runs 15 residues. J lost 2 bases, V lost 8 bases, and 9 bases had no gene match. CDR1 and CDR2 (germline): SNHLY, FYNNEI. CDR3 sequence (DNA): TGTGCCAGCCGACGGACAGGGACCAACACAGATACGCAGTATTTT. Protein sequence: CASRRTGTNTDTQYF.

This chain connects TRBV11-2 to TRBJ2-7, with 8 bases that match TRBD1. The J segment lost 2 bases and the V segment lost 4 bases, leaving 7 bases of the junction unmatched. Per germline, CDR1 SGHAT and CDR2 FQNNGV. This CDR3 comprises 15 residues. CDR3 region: CASSYLETGAYEQYF. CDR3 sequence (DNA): TGTGCCAGCAGCTATTTGGAGACAGGGGCCTACGAGCAGTACTTC. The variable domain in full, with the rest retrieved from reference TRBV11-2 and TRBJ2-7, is EAGVAQSPRYKIIEKRQSVAFWCNPISGHATLYWYQQILGQGPKLLIQFQNNGVVDDSQLPKDRFSAERLKGVDSTLKIQPAKLEDSAVYLCASSYLETGAYEQYFGPGTRLTVT.

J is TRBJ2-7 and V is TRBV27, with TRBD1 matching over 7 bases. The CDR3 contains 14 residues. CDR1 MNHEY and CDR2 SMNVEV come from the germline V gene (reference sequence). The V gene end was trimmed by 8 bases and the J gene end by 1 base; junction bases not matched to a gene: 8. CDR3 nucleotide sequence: TGTGCCAGCTCCTCTAACAGGGGATCCTACGAGCAGTACTTC. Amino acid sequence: CASSSNRGSYEQYF.

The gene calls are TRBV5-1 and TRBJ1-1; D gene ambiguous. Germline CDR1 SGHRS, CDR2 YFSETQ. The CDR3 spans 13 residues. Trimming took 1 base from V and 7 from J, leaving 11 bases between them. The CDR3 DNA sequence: TGCGCCAGCAGCTTGTCAGGCGCGGATGAAGCTTTCTTT. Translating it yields CASSLSGADEAFF.

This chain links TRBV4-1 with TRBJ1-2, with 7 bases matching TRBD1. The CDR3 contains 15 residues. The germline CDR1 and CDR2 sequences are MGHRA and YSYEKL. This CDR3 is CATRRQGSNNYGYTF. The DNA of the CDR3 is TGCGCAACGCGCAGACAGGGTTCAAACAACTATGGCTACACCTTC.

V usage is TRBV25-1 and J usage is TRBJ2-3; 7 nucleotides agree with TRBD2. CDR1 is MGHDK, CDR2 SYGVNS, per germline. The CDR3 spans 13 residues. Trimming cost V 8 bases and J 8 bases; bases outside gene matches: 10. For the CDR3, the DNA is TGTGCCAGCTCCGGGACTAATCTCCGTACGCAGTATTTT. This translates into CASSGTNLRTQYF. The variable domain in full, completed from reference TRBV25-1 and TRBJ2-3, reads EADIYQTPRYLVIGTGKKITLECSQTMGHDKMYWYQQDPGMELHLIHYSYGVNSTEKGDLSSESTVSRIRTEHFPLTLESARPSHTSQYLCASSGTNLRTQYFGPGTRLTVL.

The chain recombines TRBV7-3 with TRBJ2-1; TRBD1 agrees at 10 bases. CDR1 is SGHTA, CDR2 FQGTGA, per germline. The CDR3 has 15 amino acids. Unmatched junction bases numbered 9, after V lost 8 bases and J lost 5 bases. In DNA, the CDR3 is TGTGCCAGCTCTGCCTCCGGGACAGGGGACAATGAGCAGTTCTTC. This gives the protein CASSASGTGDNEQFF.